This entry lists 9 T cell receptor beta chains sequenced from one sample in a study of cytotoxic CD8 clonotypes in ibrutinib-treated CLL (dated by TCRdb to the early 2020s). This specimen's time point label, per the study, means: progressive disease on ibrutinib. Libraries were built with the immunoSEQ multiplex PCR assay. This is the immuneACCESS table as TCRdb keeps it, with only in-frame sequences that have V and J called. A part of the clones is gone; compared with another copy, unresolved V genes explain less than half, and the rest is unexplained. This sample gives 270,000 or so clones in total; less than 85% of them show up just once. The top ten clones comprise about 5.7% of the sample. The source material was PBMCs, sampled at disease progression, from a patient treated with ibrutinib. These receptors were taken from a human donor with chronic lymphocytic leukemia.

The CDR3 region is CASSSSGDYKNIQYF. Here the CDR3 DNA reads TGTGCCAGCAGCTCCTCTGGGGACTACAAAAACATTCAGTACTTC. The gene calls are TRBV28 and TRBJ2-4; 7 nucleotides align to TRBD2. Germline CDR1 and CDR2: MDHEN and SYDVKM. The CDR3 is 15 residues long. Trimming removed 6 bases from V and 3 bases from J; junction bases left unmatched: 8.

This chain links TRBV2 with TRBJ1-1, with TRBD1 as a possible D gene (5 bases). Looked up from germline, CDR1 is SNHLY and CDR2 is FYNNEI. The CDR3 is made up of 14 amino acids. V lost 3 bases and J lost 4, with 12 bases in between. The CDR3 DNA reads as TGTGCCAGCAGTGAGTCCAGGGCGGGCACTGAAGCTTTCTTT. Translated, it gives CASSESRAGTEAFF.

This clone was seen a few times. V and J are TRBV10-3 and TRBJ2-1; 7 bases are shared with TRBD1. Germline-derived CDR1 and CDR2 are ENHRY and SYGVKD. Trimming removed 8 bases from V and 8 bases from J; junction bases left unmatched: 3. The CDR3 length is 11 residues. CDR3 amino acids: CAIGTGDEQFF. The CDR3 nucleotides read TGTGCCATCGGAACAGGGGATGAGCAGTTCTTC.

The rearrangement links TRBV9 to TRBJ1-4; D gene ambiguous. CDR1 is SGDLS, CDR2 YYNGEE, per germline. This CDR3 has 14 amino acids. Trimming took 2 bases from V and 7 from J, leaving 12 bases between them. This CDR3 is CASSVEGLGEKLFF. For the CDR3, the DNA is TGTGCCAGCAGCGTTGAAGGGCTAGGTGAAAAACTGTTTTTT.

The rearrangement uses TRBV29-1 and TRBJ1-1, with TRBD1 identical over 10 bases. CDR3 size: 17 residues. Germline-derived CDR1 and CDR2 are SQVTM and ANQGSEA. V lost 5 bases, J lost 2 bases, and 14 bases stayed unmatched. The CDR3 region is CSVPGQGFVDTNTEAFF. The CDR3 coding sequence is TGCAGCGTTCCGGGACAGGGGTTCGTGGACACTAACACTGAAGCTTTCTTT.

V is TRBV19 and J is TRBJ2-7; TRBD2 matches at 10 bases. V lost 5 bases to trimming and J lost 2 bases; unmatched junction nucleotides: 6. This CDR3 comprises 15 residues. The germline gives CDR1 LNHDA, CDR2 SQIVND (reference sequence). The CDR3 DNA is TGTGCCAGTAGTTGGAGCGGGAGGGGGACCTACGAGCAGTACTTC. Its protein product is CASSWSGRGTYEQYF. The full variable domain, rest sourced from reference TRBV19 and TRBJ2-7, is DGGITQSPKYLFRKEGQNVTLSCEQNLNHDAMYWYRQDPGQGLRLIYYSQIVNDFQKGDIAEGYSVSREKKESFPLTVTSAQKNPTAFYLCASSWSGRGTYEQYFGPGTRLTVT.

This clone was counted at least ten times. V gene TRBV7-9 combines with J gene TRBJ2-3; TRBD1 matches at 8 bases. Germline V CDR1 and CDR2: SEHNR, FQNEAQ (reference sequence). With V trimmed by 6 bases and J by 2 bases, 7 bases remained unmatched. CDR3 length equals 15 residues. Here the CDR3 DNA reads TGTGCCAGCAGGGCTCGACAGGGGTACACAGATACGCAGTATTTT. It codes for CASRARQGYTDTQYF.

The chain recombines TRBV20-1 with TRBJ2-4; possibly TRBD2 for D (5 bases). Germline V gene data show CDR1 as DFQATT and CDR2 as SNEGSKA (reference sequence). This CDR3 is built from 11 residues. V was cut by 0 bases and J by 14 bases, with 11 bases left in between. CDR3 DNA sequence: TGCAGTGCTAGAGATTCCCGGGATGAGTACTTC. Encoded protein: CSARDSRDEYF.

The rearrangement joins TRBV18 to TRBJ2-5; unclear D gene. The CDR3 runs to 14 residues. The germline V and J ends were trimmed by 2 bases and 2 bases, with 9 bases remaining between them. Germline CDR1 and CDR2: KGHSH and LQKENI. In nucleotides, the CDR3 is TGTGCCAGCTCACCAAAAAGAAGTCAAGAGACCCAGTACTTC. It encodes CASSPKRSQETQYF.